This is a list of T cell receptor beta chains from one sample in a study of T cell responses to AZD1222 COVID-19 vaccine. Assay used: immunoSEQ multiplex PCR; TCRdb lists only in-frame clones, some missing. The repertoire holds tens of thousands of clones, with under 95% as singletons. The sequenced sample was peripheral blood, obtained on day 0 of AZD1222 vaccination. These receptors all come from an adult in good health. Each CDR3 is given with its conserved first and last residue. Each record gives: V gene, clone size, D gene, J gene, CDR3 protein, CDR3 DNA. D genes are given only for firm matches. Size values are once, few and many counts, or a class for expanded clones, and some rows have none.

V gene: TRBV5-4
clone size: -
D gene: TRBD2
J gene: TRBJ2-7
CDR3 protein: CASSLGPSSGSGYEQYF
CDR3 DNA: TGTGCCAGCAGCTTGGGCCCGAGCAGCGGGAGTGGGTACGAGCAGTACTTC

V gene: TRBV18
clone size: -
D gene: TRBD1
J gene: TRBJ2-7
CDR3 protein: CASSPQGASEQYF
CDR3 DNA: TGTGCCAGCTCACCACAGGGGGCGAGTGAGCAGTACTTC

V gene: TRBV2
clone size: -
D gene: -
J gene: TRBJ1-4
CDR3 protein: CASSDPRGPGKLFF
CDR3 DNA: TGTGCCAGCAGTGACCCCAGGGGCCCAGGGAAACTGTTTTTT

V gene: TRBV7-3
clone size: few
D gene: -
J gene: TRBJ1-1
CDR3 protein: CASSLTPNTEAFF
CDR3 DNA: TGTGCCAGCAGCTTAACCCCGAACACTGAAGCTTTCTTT

V gene: TRBV5-6
clone size: -
D gene: TRBD1
J gene: TRBJ2-7
CDR3 protein: CASSLTGGDEQYF
CDR3 DNA: TGTGCCAGCAGCTTGACAGGGGGCGACGAGCAGTACTTC

V gene: TRBV5-4
clone size: -
D gene: -
J gene: TRBJ2-5
CDR3 protein: CASSYRTSQGETQYF
CDR3 DNA: TGTGCCAGCAGCTATCGGACCTCTCAGGGGGAGACCCAGTACTTC

V gene: TRBV3-1/TRBV3-2
clone size: -
D gene: -
J gene: TRBJ2-1
CDR3 protein: CASRADYYNEQFF
CDR3 DNA: TGTGCCAGCAGGGCGGACTACTACAATGAGCAGTTCTTC

V gene: TRBV3-1/TRBV3-2
clone size: -
D gene: -
J gene: TRBJ2-1
CDR3 protein: CASSTPLGANEQFF
CDR3 DNA: TGTGCCAGCAGCACACCCCTAGGGGCTAATGAGCAGTTCTTC

V gene: TRBV6-1
clone size: -
D gene: TRBD1
J gene: TRBJ2-7
CDR3 protein: CASSGYPPGQSSYEQYF
CDR3 DNA: TGTGCCAGCAGTGGTTACCCACCGGGACAGTCCAGCTACGAGCAGTACTTC

V gene: TRBV30
clone size: -
D gene: -
J gene: TRBJ1-1
CDR3 protein: CAWSVRWQNTEAFF
CDR3 DNA: TGTGCCTGGAGTGTACGGTGGCAGAACACTGAAGCTTTCTTT

V gene: TRBV7-6
clone size: -
D gene: -
J gene: TRBJ2-5
CDR3 protein: CASSPNSAGLLTQYF
CDR3 DNA: TGTGCCAGCAGCCCCAACTCGGCGGGCCTGTTAACCCAGTACTTC

V gene: TRBV14
clone size: -
D gene: TRBD2
J gene: TRBJ2-7
CDR3 protein: CASSHYRAGGTYEQYF
CDR3 DNA: TGTGCCAGCAGCCACTACCGAGCGGGAGGGACCTACGAGCAGTACTTC

V gene: TRBV27
clone size: -
D gene: -
J gene: TRBJ2-1
CDR3 protein: CASSKLGAGSYNEQFF
CDR3 DNA: TGTGCCAGCAGCAAACTGGGGGCGGGCTCCTACAATGAGCAGTTCTTC

V gene: TRBV19
clone size: -
D gene: TRBD1
J gene: TRBJ1-5
CDR3 protein: CASSRHAKTGVDQPQHF
CDR3 DNA: TGTGCCAGTAGTAGACATGCCAAGACAGGGGTAGATCAGCCCCAGCATTTT

V gene: TRBV28
clone size: -
D gene: -
J gene: TRBJ1-2
CDR3 protein: CAGGTDYGYTF
CDR3 DNA: TGTGCCGGCGGGACGGACTATGGCTACACCTTC

V gene: TRBV19
clone size: -
D gene: -
J gene: TRBJ2-2
CDR3 protein: CASRRLVYLSGELFF
CDR3 DNA: TGTGCCAGTAGGCGTCTAGTTTATTTGAGCGGGGAGCTGTTTTTT

V gene: TRBV6-5
clone size: once
D gene: TRBD1
J gene: TRBJ1-6
CDR3 protein: CASSISERQGLPLHF
CDR3 DNA: TGTGCCAGCAGTATCTCGGAGCGACAGGGTTTGCCCCTCCACTTT

V gene: TRBV5-6
clone size: -
D gene: -
J gene: TRBJ1-6
CDR3 protein: CASSPTGSSYNSPLHF
CDR3 DNA: TGTGCCAGCAGCCCGACAGGTAGCTCCTATAATTCACCCCTCCACTTT

V gene: TRBV6-5
clone size: -
D gene: -
J gene: TRBJ1-4
CDR3 protein: CASTRATAANEKLFF
CDR3 DNA: TGTGCCAGCACCCGGGCAACAGCTGCGAATGAAAAACTGTTTTTT

V gene: TRBV27
clone size: once
D gene: TRBD2
J gene: TRBJ2-3
CDR3 protein: CASRPQTFRTSGSHDTQYF
CDR3 DNA: TGTGCCAGCAGACCCCAAACATTCAGAACTAGCGGGAGTCATGATACGCAGTATTTT

V gene: TRBV28
clone size: -
D gene: -
J gene: TRBJ2-7
CDR3 protein: CASRGNGYEQYF
CDR3 DNA: TGTGCCAGCAGAGGGAACGGCTACGAGCAGTACTTC

V gene: TRBV5-1
clone size: -
D gene: -
J gene: TRBJ1-4
CDR3 protein: CASSPTLAGGEKLFF
CDR3 DNA: TGCGCCAGCAGCCCTACACTAGCGGGAGGGGAAAAACTGTTTTTT

V gene: TRBV5-5
clone size: -
D gene: -
J gene: TRBJ1-4
CDR3 protein: CASSRFQGTNEKLFF
CDR3 DNA: TGTGCCAGCAGCCGATTTCAGGGAACTAATGAAAAACTGTTTTTT

V gene: TRBV5-1
clone size: -
D gene: -
J gene: TRBJ1-4
CDR3 protein: CASRQASTNEKLFF
CDR3 DNA: TGCGCCAGCAGACAGGCTTCAACTAATGAAAAACTGTTTTTT

V gene: TRBV5-5
clone size: -
D gene: -
J gene: TRBJ2-6
CDR3 protein: CASSLYISSGANVLTF
CDR3 DNA: TGTGCCAGCAGCTTGTACATCAGCTCTGGGGCCAACGTCCTGACTTTC

V gene: TRBV29-1
clone size: -
D gene: TRBD2
J gene: TRBJ2-7
CDR3 protein: CSVLFSGSSYEQYF
CDR3 DNA: TGCAGCGTCCTCTTTAGCGGGAGTAGCTACGAGCAGTACTTC

V gene: TRBV6-5
clone size: -
D gene: -
J gene: TRBJ1-5
CDR3 protein: CASSVAGSNQPQHF
CDR3 DNA: TGTGCCAGCAGCGTCGCTGGTAGCAATCAGCCCCAGCATTTT

V gene: TRBV3-1/TRBV3-2
clone size: -
D gene: TRBD2
J gene: TRBJ2-3
CDR3 protein: CASSQESPSGMDTQYF
CDR3 DNA: TGTGCCAGCAGCCAAGAATCGCCTAGCGGGATGGATACGCAGTATTTT

V gene: TRBV9
clone size: -
D gene: -
J gene: TRBJ2-5
CDR3 protein: CASSERAELTEETQYF
CDR3 DNA: TGTGCCAGCAGCGAGAGAGCCGAGTTGACAGAAGAGACCCAGTACTTC

V gene: TRBV9
clone size: -
D gene: TRBD2
J gene: TRBJ2-3
CDR3 protein: CASSTGLAVSTDTQYF
CDR3 DNA: TGTGCCAGCAGCACGGGACTAGCGGTTAGCACAGATACGCAGTATTTT

V gene: TRBV11-2
clone size: -
D gene: TRBD2
J gene: TRBJ2-2
CDR3 protein: CASSPGLAGNTGELFF
CDR3 DNA: TGTGCCAGCAGCCCGGGACTAGCGGGCAACACCGGGGAGCTGTTTTTT

V gene: TRBV20-1
clone size: -
D gene: -
J gene: TRBJ1-4
CDR3 protein: CSGARMEKLFF
CDR3 DNA: TGCAGTGGGGCCCGTATGGAAAAACTGTTTTTT

V gene: TRBV25-1
clone size: -
D gene: -
J gene: TRBJ1-4
CDR3 protein: CASSRRPNEKLFF
CDR3 DNA: TGTGCCAGCAGTCGTCGCCCTAATGAAAAACTGTTTTTT

V gene: TRBV5-1
clone size: -
D gene: TRBD2
J gene: TRBJ2-7
CDR3 protein: CASSLASASGSPREQYF
CDR3 DNA: TGCGCCAGCAGCTTGGCCAGTGCGAGCGGGAGTCCTCGGGAGCAGTACTTC

V gene: TRBV9
clone size: -
D gene: -
J gene: TRBJ2-7
CDR3 protein: CASSVAGQGGYEQYF
CDR3 DNA: TGTGCCAGCAGCGTAGCTGGACAGGGAGGGTACGAGCAGTACTTC

V gene: TRBV4-3
clone size: -
D gene: -
J gene: TRBJ1-2
CDR3 protein: CASSPGQTANYGYTF
CDR3 DNA: TGCGCCAGCAGCCCCGGACAGACAGCTAACTATGGCTACACCTTC

V gene: TRBV28
clone size: -
D gene: -
J gene: TRBJ2-4
CDR3 protein: CASSLTDYRAPKNIQYF
CDR3 DNA: TGTGCCAGCAGTCTCACGGACTACCGAGCCCCCAAAAACATTCAGTACTTC

V gene: TRBV2
clone size: -
D gene: -
J gene: TRBJ2-5
CDR3 protein: CASSEVGWETQYF
CDR3 DNA: TGTGCCAGCAGTGAAGTAGGTTGGGAGACCCAGTACTTC

V gene: TRBV3-1/TRBV3-2
clone size: -
D gene: TRBD1
J gene: TRBJ1-1
CDR3 protein: CASSQQGANTEAFF
CDR3 DNA: TGTGCCAGCAGCCAACAGGGGGCGAACACTGAAGCTTTCTTT

V gene: TRBV7-9
clone size: -
D gene: TRBD1
J gene: TRBJ2-3
CDR3 protein: CASSATGGLGTDTQYF
CDR3 DNA: TGTGCCAGCAGCGCCACAGGGGGCTTGGGCACAGATACGCAGTATTTT

V gene: TRBV5-6
clone size: -
D gene: TRBD1
J gene: TRBJ2-5
CDR3 protein: CASSSDRVQETQYF
CDR3 DNA: TGTGCCAGCAGCAGCGACAGGGTCCAAGAGACCCAGTACTTC

V gene: TRBV11-2
clone size: many
D gene: -
J gene: TRBJ2-7
CDR3 protein: CASSPPAAAAYEQYF
CDR3 DNA: TGTGCCAGCAGCCCACCTGCCGCGGCCGCCTACGAGCAGTACTTC

V gene: TRBV5-1
clone size: few
D gene: -
J gene: TRBJ2-7
CDR3 protein: CASSSGREITGEQYF
CDR3 DNA: TGCGCCAGCAGCTCAGGACGGGAGATTACGGGGGAGCAGTACTTC

V gene: TRBV19
clone size: -
D gene: -
J gene: TRBJ2-1
CDR3 protein: CASSIDRSGVRNEQFF
CDR3 DNA: TGTGCCAGTAGTATAGATCGGTCCGGGGTCCGCAATGAGCAGTTCTTC

V gene: TRBV18
clone size: -
D gene: TRBD1
J gene: TRBJ2-5
CDR3 protein: CASSGTAEETQYF
CDR3 DNA: TGTGCCAGCTCCGGGACAGCTGAAGAGACCCAGTACTTC

V gene: TRBV25-1
clone size: -
D gene: TRBD1
J gene: TRBJ1-2
CDR3 protein: CASSEFGQGNYGYTF
CDR3 DNA: TGTGCCAGCAGTGAATTCGGACAGGGCAACTATGGCTACACCTTC

V gene: TRBV28
clone size: -
D gene: -
J gene: TRBJ1-2
CDR3 protein: CASSTPAGHYGYTF
CDR3 DNA: TGTGCCAGCAGTACACCGGCAGGGCACTATGGCTACACCTTC

V gene: TRBV7-2
clone size: few
D gene: -
J gene: TRBJ2-1
CDR3 protein: CASSSPGSSYNEQFF
CDR3 DNA: TGTGCCAGCAGCTCACCAGGGAGCTCCTACAATGAGCAGTTCTTC

V gene: TRBV7-8
clone size: -
D gene: -
J gene: TRBJ2-7
CDR3 protein: CASSLPGAGFYEQYF
CDR3 DNA: TGTGCCAGCAGCTTACCGGGAGCGGGTTTCTACGAGCAGTACTTC

V gene: TRBV6-6
clone size: once
D gene: TRBD1
J gene: TRBJ1-3
CDR3 protein: CASSPQGWAGNTIYF
CDR3 DNA: TGTGCCAGCAGTCCACAGGGGTGGGCTGGAAACACCATATATTTT

V gene: TRBV7-9
clone size: -
D gene: TRBD1
J gene: TRBJ1-1
CDR3 protein: CASSYRGLPEAFF
CDR3 DNA: TGTGCCAGCAGCTACAGGGGTTTGCCTGAAGCTTTCTTT